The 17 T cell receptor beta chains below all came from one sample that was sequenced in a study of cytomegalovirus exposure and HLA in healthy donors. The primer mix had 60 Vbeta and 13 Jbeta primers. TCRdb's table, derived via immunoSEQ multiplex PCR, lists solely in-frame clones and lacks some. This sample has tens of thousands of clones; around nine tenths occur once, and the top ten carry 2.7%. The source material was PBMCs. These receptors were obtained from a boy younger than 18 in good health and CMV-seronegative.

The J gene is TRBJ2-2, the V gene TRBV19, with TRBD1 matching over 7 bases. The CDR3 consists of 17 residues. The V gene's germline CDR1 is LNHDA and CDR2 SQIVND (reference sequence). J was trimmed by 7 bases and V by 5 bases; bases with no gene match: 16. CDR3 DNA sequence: TGTGCCAGTAGTCCTTACGACGAACAGGGGATCGGCGGGGAGCTGTTTTTT. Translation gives CASSPYDEQGIGGELFF. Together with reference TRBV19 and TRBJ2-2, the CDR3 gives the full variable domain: DGGITQSPKYLFRKEGQNVTLSCEQNLNHDAMYWYRQDPGQGLRLIYYSQIVNDFQKGDIAEGYSVSREKKESFPLTVTSAQKNPTAFYLCASSPYDEQGIGGELFFGEGSRLTVL.

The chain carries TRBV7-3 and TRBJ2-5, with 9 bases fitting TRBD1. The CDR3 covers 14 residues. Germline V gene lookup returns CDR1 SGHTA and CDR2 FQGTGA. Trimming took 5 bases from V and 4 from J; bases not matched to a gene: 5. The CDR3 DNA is TGTGCCAGCAGCGTTACAGGGGGCAGAGAGACCCAGTACTTC. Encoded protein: CASSVTGGRETQYF. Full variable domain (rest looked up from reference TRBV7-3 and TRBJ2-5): GAGVSQTPSNKVTEKGKYVELRCDPISGHTALYWYRQSLGQGPEFLIYFQGTGAADDSGLPNDRFFAVRPEGSVSTLKIQRTERGDSAVYLCASSVTGGRETQYFGPGTRLLVL.

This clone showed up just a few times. The chain's CDR3 is CASSIDRDYTEAFF. Written as DNA, the CDR3 is TGTGCCAGCAGCATAGACAGAGACTACACTGAAGCTTTCTTT. The V call is TRBV5-6, the J call TRBJ1-1; tentative D call: TRBD1 (5 bases). The V end lost 4 bases, the J end lost 3 bases, and 13 bases lay between the germline ends. The V gene's germline CDR1 is SGHDT and CDR2 YYEEEE. The CDR3 totals 14 residues.

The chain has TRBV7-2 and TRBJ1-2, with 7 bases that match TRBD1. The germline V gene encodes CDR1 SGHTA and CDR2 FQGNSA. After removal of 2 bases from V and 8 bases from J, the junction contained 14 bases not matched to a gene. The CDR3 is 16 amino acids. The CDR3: CASSLPGQRPSVGYTF. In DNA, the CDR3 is TGTGCCAGCAGCTTACCGGGACAGAGGCCATCAGTGGGCTACACCTTC.

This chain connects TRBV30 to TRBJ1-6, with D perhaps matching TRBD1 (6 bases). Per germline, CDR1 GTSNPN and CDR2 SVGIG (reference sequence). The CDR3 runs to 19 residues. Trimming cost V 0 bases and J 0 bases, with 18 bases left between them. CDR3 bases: TGTGCCTGGAGTGTCCTCCTCTACAGGGCGAGCTCCTATAATTCACCCCTCCACTTT. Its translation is CAWSVLLYRASSYNSPLHF. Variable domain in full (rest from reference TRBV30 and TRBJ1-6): SQTIHQWPATLVQPVGSPLSLECTVEGTSNPNLYWYRQAAGRGLQLLFYSVGIGQISSEVPQNLSASRPQDRQFILSSKKLLLSDSGFYLCAWSVLLYRASSYNSPLHFGNGTRLTVT.

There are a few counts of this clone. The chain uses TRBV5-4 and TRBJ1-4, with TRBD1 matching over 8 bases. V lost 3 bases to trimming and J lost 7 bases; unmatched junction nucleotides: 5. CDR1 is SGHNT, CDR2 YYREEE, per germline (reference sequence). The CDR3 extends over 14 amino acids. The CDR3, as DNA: TGTGCCAGCAGCTCGCCAGGGGGCGGTGAAAAACTGTTTTTT. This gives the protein CASSSPGGGEKLFF.

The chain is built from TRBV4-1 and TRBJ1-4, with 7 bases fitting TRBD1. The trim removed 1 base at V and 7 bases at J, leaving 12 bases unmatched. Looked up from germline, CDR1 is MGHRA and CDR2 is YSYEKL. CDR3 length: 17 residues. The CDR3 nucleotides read TGCGCCAGCAGCCAAGTTCCCGTGGCAGGGGGTCGTGAAAAACTGTTTTTT. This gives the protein CASSQVPVAGGREKLFF.

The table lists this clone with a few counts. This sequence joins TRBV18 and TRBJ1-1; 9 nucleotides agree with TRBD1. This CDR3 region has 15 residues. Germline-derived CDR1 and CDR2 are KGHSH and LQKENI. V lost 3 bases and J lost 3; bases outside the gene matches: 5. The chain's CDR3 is CASSPRTGVDTEAFF. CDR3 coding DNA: TGTGCCAGCTCACCGAGGACAGGGGTTGACACTGAAGCTTTCTTT.

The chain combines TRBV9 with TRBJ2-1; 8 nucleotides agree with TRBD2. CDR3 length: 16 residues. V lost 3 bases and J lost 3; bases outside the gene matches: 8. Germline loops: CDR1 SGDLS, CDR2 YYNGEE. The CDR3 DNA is TGTGCCAGCAGCGGCCTGGGGGCGGGGGGCTACAATGAGCAGTTCTTC. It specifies CASSGLGAGGYNEQFF.

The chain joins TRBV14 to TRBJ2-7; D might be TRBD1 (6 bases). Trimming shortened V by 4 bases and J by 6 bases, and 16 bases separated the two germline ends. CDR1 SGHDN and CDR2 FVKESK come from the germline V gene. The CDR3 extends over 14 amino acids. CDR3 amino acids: CASSLTGNLGEQYF. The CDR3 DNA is TGTGCCAGCAGCCTAACAGGGAATCTGGGCGAGCAGTACTTC.

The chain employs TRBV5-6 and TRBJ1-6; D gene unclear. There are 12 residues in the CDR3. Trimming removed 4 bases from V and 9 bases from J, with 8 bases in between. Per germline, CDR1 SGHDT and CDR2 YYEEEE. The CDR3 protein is CASSIWLSPLHF. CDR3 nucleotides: TGTGCCAGCAGCATCTGGCTTTCACCCCTCCACTTT.

The CDR3 DNA reads TGTGCCACCAGCAGAGTTAAGGGGGCGAGCAATCAGCCCCAGCATTTT. Amino acid sequence: CATSRVKGASNQPQHF. The chain joins TRBV15 to TRBJ1-5, with 7 bases matching TRBD1. With 1 base clipped from V and 1 base from J, the junction kept 4 bases outside the gene matches. The CDR3 sequence is 16 residues long. Germline CDR1 and CDR2: LNHNV and YYDKDF (reference sequence).

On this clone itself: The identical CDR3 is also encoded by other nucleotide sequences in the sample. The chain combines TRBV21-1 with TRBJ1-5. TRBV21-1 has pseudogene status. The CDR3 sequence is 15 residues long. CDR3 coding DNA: TGTGCCAGCAGCAAGGTCCACTACCCCACGATGCCCCAGCATTTT. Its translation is CASSKVHYPTMPQHF.

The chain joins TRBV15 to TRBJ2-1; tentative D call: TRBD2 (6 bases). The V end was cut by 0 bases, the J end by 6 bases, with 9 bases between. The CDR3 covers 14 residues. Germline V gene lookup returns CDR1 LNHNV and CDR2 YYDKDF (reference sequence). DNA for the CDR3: TGTGCCACCAGCAGAGATGTCGGGGGCAATGAGCAGTTCTTC. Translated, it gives CATSRDVGGNEQFF.

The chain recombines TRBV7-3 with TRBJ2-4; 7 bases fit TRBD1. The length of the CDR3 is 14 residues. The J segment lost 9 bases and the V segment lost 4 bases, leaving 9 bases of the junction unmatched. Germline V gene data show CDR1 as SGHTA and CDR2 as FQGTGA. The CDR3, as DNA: TGTGCCAGCAGCTCGACGGGGACAGAGGGCATTCAGTACTTC. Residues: CASSSTGTEGIQYF.

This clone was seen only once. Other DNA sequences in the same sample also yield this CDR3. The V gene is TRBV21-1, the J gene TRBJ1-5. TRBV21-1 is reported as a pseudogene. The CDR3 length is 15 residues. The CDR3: CASSKVHYPTMPQHF. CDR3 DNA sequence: TGCGCCAGCAGCAAGGTCCACTACCCCACGATGCCCCAGCATTTT.

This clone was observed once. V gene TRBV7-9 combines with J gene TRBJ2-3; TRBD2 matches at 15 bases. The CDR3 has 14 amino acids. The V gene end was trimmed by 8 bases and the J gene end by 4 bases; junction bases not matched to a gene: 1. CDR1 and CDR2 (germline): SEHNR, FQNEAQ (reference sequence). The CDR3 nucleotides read TGTGCCAGCGGGACTAGCGGGGGGCCAGATACGCAGTATTTT. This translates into CASGTSGGPDTQYF.